This T cell receptor (beta chain) was recovered during a study of T cell changes during pregnancy in multiple sclerosis. J gave up 2 bases and V 5 bases, and 23 bases lay outside the gene matches. Germline V gene data show CDR1 as WSHSY and CDR2 as SAAADI. This CDR3 has 21 amino acids. The data were produced by immunoSEQ multiplex PCR, yet TCRdb's version contains in-frame clones alone and is incomplete. Of 15,000 or so clones detected, more than 80% appear once; the ten largest clones hold about 2.6%. The source of this sequence is a female donor in good health, enrolled as a control in a pregnancy study. Sequencing was performed on peripheral blood, taken in the second trimester of pregnancy. This sequence joins TRBV10-2 and TRBJ2-1, with TRBD2 matching over 8 bases. As DNA, the CDR3 is TGCGCCAGCAGTTTCTTCGCGCAAGCGGGAGCCATTTGGCCGACCTACAATGAGCAGTTCTTC. This translates into CASSFFAQAGAIWPTYNEQFF.